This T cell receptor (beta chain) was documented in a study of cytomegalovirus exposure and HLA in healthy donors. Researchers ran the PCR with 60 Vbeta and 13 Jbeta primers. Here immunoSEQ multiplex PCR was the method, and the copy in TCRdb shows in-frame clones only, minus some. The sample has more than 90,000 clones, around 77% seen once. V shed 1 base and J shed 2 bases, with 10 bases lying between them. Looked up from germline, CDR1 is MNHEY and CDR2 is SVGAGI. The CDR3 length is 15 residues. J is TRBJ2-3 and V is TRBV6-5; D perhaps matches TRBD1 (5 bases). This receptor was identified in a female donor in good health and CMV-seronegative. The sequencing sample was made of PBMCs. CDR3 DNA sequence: TGTGCCAGCAGTTACTTGGCCAGGGACACAGATACGCAGTATTTT. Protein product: CASSYLARDTDTQYF.